The 32 T cell receptor beta chains presented below share a single source sample, sequenced in a study of control samples from healthy donors and cancer patients. Generated by immunoSEQ multiplex PCR, the TCRdb table keeps only in-frame clones and is missing some. The repertoire includes 150,000 to 200,000 clones, approximately 94% of them detected once, and about 1.5% sits in the top ten. The sequenced sample consisted of blood. The receptors come from a young woman in good health.

The chain recombines TRBV24-1 with TRBJ2-3, with 8 bases that match TRBD1. The germline V gene has CDR1 KGHDR and CDR2 SFDVKD. Trimming took 1 base from V and 6 from J; bases not matched to a gene: 5. This CDR3 contains 15 residues. The CDR3 DNA is TGTGCCACCAGTGATTTCTCAGGGGGCGAGGATACGCAGTATTTT. Its protein is CATSDFSGGEDTQYF.

V usage is TRBV11-2 and J usage is TRBJ2-7, with no clear D. Trimming took 6 bases from V and 3 from J, leaving 18 bases between them. CDR3 length equals 15 residues. Per germline, CDR1 SGHAT and CDR2 FQNNGV. CDR3 region: CASSPRWGHDYEQYF. The CDR3 DNA follows: TGTGCCAGCAGTCCTCGTTGGGGTCACGACTACGAGCAGTACTTC.

The CDR3 protein is CASSATNGNQPQHF. CDR3 nucleotides: TGTGCCAGCAGTGCGACCAACGGGAATCAGCCCCAGCATTTT. The rearrangement links TRBV28 to TRBJ1-5; D is undetermined. The CDR3 is made up of 14 amino acids. Germline lookup yields CDR1 MDHEN and CDR2 SYDVKM. Trimming shortened V by 5 bases and J by 4 bases, and 12 bases separated the two germline ends.

The chain has TRBV7-2 and TRBJ1-2; D gene ambiguous. The CDR3 is 16 residues long. Germline CDR1 and CDR2: SGHTA and FQGNSA. V lost 6 bases, J lost 0 bases, and 17 bases lay in between. The CDR3 loop is CASRGPRTLTNYGYTF. CDR3 DNA: TGTGCCAGCAGAGGTCCCAGGACCTTAACTAACTATGGCTACACCTTC.

The V gene is TRBV7-6, the J gene TRBJ2-7; perhaps TRBD2 as D (6 bases). CDR1 and CDR2 from the germline V gene are SGHVS and FNYEAQ. Trimming removed 1 base from V and 4 bases from J, with 17 bases in between. This CDR3 is 16 amino acids long. The CDR3 is CASSLEWGSGGYEQYF. In DNA form, the CDR3 reads TGTGCCAGCAGCTTAGAATGGGGTTCCGGGGGATACGAGCAGTACTTC.

The gene calls are TRBV28 and TRBJ1-5; D remains unclear. Germline V gives CDR1 MDHEN, CDR2 SYDVKM. V was trimmed by 3 bases and J by 4 bases, leaving 4 bases between them. The CDR3 is 12 residues long. The CDR3 nucleotides are TGTGCCAGCAGTTTGGGGAATCAGCCCCAGCATTTT. Protein product: CASSLGNQPQHF.

This sequence joins TRBV28 and TRBJ1-1; D may be TRBD1 (6 bases). The CDR3 runs 15 residues. The V gene lost 2 bases and the J gene lost 1 base, with 11 bases spanning the gap. Germline values: CDR1 MDHEN, CDR2 SYDVKM. CDR3: CASSLTGASNTEAFF. DNA of the CDR3: TGTGCCAGCAGTTTAACGGGGGCTTCGAACACTGAAGCTTTCTTT.

The chain carries TRBV7-6 and TRBJ1-1, with D possibly matching TRBD1 (5 bases). This CDR3 has 16 amino acids. V lost 0 bases to trimming and J lost 5 bases, with 16 bases between them. Germline CDR1 reads SGHVS; CDR2 reads FNYEAQ. The CDR3 region is CASSLAYKGRGTEAFF. For the CDR3, the DNA is TGTGCCAGCAGCTTAGCGTACAAGGGGCGTGGGACTGAAGCTTTCTTT.

The chain has TRBV21-1 and TRBJ1-1; the tabulated D call, TRBD1, remains unverified against the DNA. TRBV21-1 counts as a pseudogene. The CDR3 sequence is 12 residues long. In DNA form, the CDR3 reads TGTGCCAGCAGCAAAGGGACAGATGAAGCTTTCTTT. Protein sequence: CASSKGTDEAFF.

The V gene is TRBV6-5, the J gene TRBJ1-4; D not certain. CDR3 length: 14 residues. Trimming stripped 6 bases from V and 1 base from J, with 9 bases between. The V gene's germline CDR1 is MNHEY and CDR2 SVGAGI. The CDR3 DNA sequence: TGTGCCAGCAGAATAGTCAGAACTAATGAAAAACTGTTTTTT. Translated: CASRIVRTNEKLFF.

The chain uses TRBV4-2 and TRBJ2-7, with TRBD2 identical over 7 bases. Trimming cost V 3 bases and J 0 bases; bases outside gene matches: 5. Looked up from germline, CDR1 is LGHNA and CDR2 is YNFKEQ. This CDR3 has 15 residues. In DNA form, the CDR3 reads TGTGCCAGCAGCCAGAGGACTAGTCCCTCCTACGAGCAGTACTTC. This translates into CASSQRTSPSYEQYF.

This clone was detected only a few times. The chain is built from TRBV4-3 and TRBJ1-5; D gene ambiguous. The CDR3 loop spans 15 amino acids. The germline CDR1 and CDR2 sequences are LGHNA and YSLEER. V was clipped by 0 bases and J by 6 bases, with 12 bases between them. The CDR3 nucleotides read TGCGCCAGCAGCCAAGAAATCGGAGTGGGTCAGCCCCAGCATTTT. Translated, it gives CASSQEIGVGQPQHF.

This sequence joins TRBV28 and TRBJ2-1, with D perhaps TRBD1 (5 bases). Deletions cut 5 bases from V and 13 bases from J, with 15 bases between. The V gene's germline CDR1 is MDHEN and CDR2 SYDVKM. This CDR3 region has 12 residues. This chain's CDR3 is CASSIWTFPQFF. In DNA form, the CDR3 reads TGTGCCAGCAGTATTTGGACATTCCCTCAGTTCTTC.

In this sample, this clone turned up once. This rearrangement joins TRBV5-1 to TRBJ1-1; TRBD1 matches at 8 bases. V lost 1 base and J lost 11; bases outside the gene matches: 16. CDR1 is SGHRS and CDR2 is YFSETQ in the germline V gene. The CDR3 contains 16 residues. In DNA form, the CDR3 reads TGCGCCAGCAGCTTGAGTGGACCGGACAGGGAGGGTAGGGCTTTCTTT. Its translation is CASSLSGPDREGRAFF.

This clone has a single count. The identical CDR3 is also encoded by other nucleotide sequences in the sample. V and J are TRBV5-1 and TRBJ1-4; D remains ambiguous. Germline CDR1 is SGHRS and CDR2 is YFSETQ. The CDR3 is 14 residues long. Trimming left V 0 bases short and J 2 bases short, with 5 bases between. The CDR3 DNA sequence: TGCGCCAGCAGCTTGGGGGCGACTAATGAAAAACTGTTTTTT. Translating gives CASSLGATNEKLFF. Using reference TRBV5-1 and TRBJ1-4 for the parts outside the CDR3, the full variable domain is KAGVTQTPRYLIKTRGQQVTLSCSPISGHRSVSWYQQTPGQGLQFLFEYFSETQRNKGNFPGRFSGRQFSNSRSEMNVSTLELGDSALYLCASSLGATNEKLFFGSGTQLSVL.

CDR3 sequence reads: CASASGGALYEQYF. The CDR3 nucleotides are TGTGCCAGCGCCTCAGGGGGGGCCCTCTACGAGCAGTACTTC. This chain links TRBV3-1 (or the pseudogene TRBV3-2) with TRBJ2-7; possibly TRBD1 or TRBD2 for D (7 bases each). The V and J ends lost 8 bases and 3 bases respectively, with 17 bases between them. From germline, CDR1 is LGHDT and CDR2 YNNKEL (reference sequence). The CDR3 has 14 amino acids.

This clone was observed a few times. This chain connects TRBV6-5 to TRBJ1-1; TRBD1 matches at 7 bases. The CDR3 covers 12 residues. Trimming at V came to 6 bases and at J to 11 bases, leaving 9 bases not matched to a gene. Per the germline V gene, CDR1 is MNHEY and CDR2 is SVGAGI. The CDR3 loop is CASRSTDRVAFF. The CDR3 nucleotides are TGTGCCAGCAGGTCGACCGACAGGGTGGCTTTCTTT.

The rearrangement joins TRBV6-5 to TRBJ2-7; 9 nucleotides align to TRBD1. This CDR3 region has 15 residues. With V trimmed by 5 bases and J by 3 bases, 8 bases remained unmatched. In germline, CDR1 is MNHEY, CDR2 SVGAGI. This CDR3 is CASSHRDRARYEQYF. The CDR3 DNA is TGTGCCAGCAGTCATCGGGACAGGGCACGCTACGAGCAGTACTTC.

The chain joins TRBV5-1 to TRBJ2-5, with D unresolved. Trimming stripped 2 bases from V and 1 base from J, with 3 bases between. The germline V gene encodes CDR1 SGHRS and CDR2 YFSETQ. This CDR3 has 12 amino acids. CDR3 residues: CASSLTQETQYF. The DNA of the CDR3 is TGCGCCAGCAGCTTAACCCAAGAGACCCAGTACTTC.

V is TRBV24-1 and J is TRBJ2-3, with D possibly being TRBD1 or TRBD2 (6 bases each). This CDR3 contains 15 residues. Trimming removed 0 bases at V and 4 bases at J, with 10 bases between. Germline CDR1 KGHDR, CDR2 SFDVKD. In nucleotides, the CDR3 is TGTGCCACCAGTGATTTGGTAGGGGGGTCAGATACGCAGTATTTT. Translation gives CATSDLVGGSDTQYF.

This chain connects TRBV27 to TRBJ2-7, with D perhaps TRBD1 (6 bases). The CDR3 contains 14 residues. Trimming took off 3 bases at V and 4 bases at J, with 13 bases between the two ends. Germline assignment: CDR1 MNHEY and CDR2 SMNVEV (reference sequence). The CDR3 reads CASSLRTVGYEQYF. The CDR3 DNA follows: TGTGCCAGCAGTTTGAGGACAGTAGGTTACGAGCAGTACTTC.

About this clone itself: An end of the junction does not agree with germline; a read error may underlie this. The chain recombines TRBV7-2 with TRBJ1-1; 8 bases match TRBD1. The germline V gene has CDR1 SGHTA and CDR2 FQGNSA. The CDR3 consists of 14 residues. The CDR3 DNA sequence: TGTGCCAGCGGCTTCAGGGGGCAGGACACTGAAGCTTTCTTT. Its protein is CASGFRGQDTEAFF.

The rearrangement joins TRBV12-5 to TRBJ2-3; D might be TRBD1 (6 bases). The CDR3 loop spans 18 amino acids. Germline assignment: CDR1 LGHNT and CDR2 FRNRAP. Trimming pared 7 bases from V and 0 bases from J, leaving 23 bases between. The CDR3 protein is CASAWGRGNTYSTDTQYF. The DNA of the CDR3 is TGTGCTAGTGCCTGGGGCAGGGGTAATACCTATAGCACAGATACGCAGTATTTT.

The rearrangement joins TRBV5-1 to TRBJ2-1; 9 nucleotides agree with TRBD1. The germline V gene encodes CDR1 SGHRS and CDR2 YFSETQ. CDR3 length: 14 residues. J lost 8 bases, V lost 7 bases, and 10 bases had no gene match. The CDR3 region is CASGPSGQGDEQFF. The CDR3 region has the DNA TGCGCCAGCGGGCCCTCGGGACAGGGAGATGAGCAGTTCTTC.

The rearrangement uses TRBV5-1 and TRBJ2-7; a weak D match, TRBD1 (7 bases). The CDR3 runs 15 residues. Per the germline V gene, CDR1 is SGHRS and CDR2 is YFSETQ. Trimming shortened V by 2 bases and J by 4 bases, and 16 bases separated the two germline ends. The CDR3 nucleotides read TGCGCCAGCAGCTTCGACCGACAGGGAGGTTACGAGCAGTACTTC. It yields the protein CASSFDRQGGYEQYF. The full variable domain, completed using reference TRBV5-1 and TRBJ2-7, is KAGVTQTPRYLIKTRGQQVTLSCSPISGHRSVSWYQQTPGQGLQFLFEYFSETQRNKGNFPGRFSGRQFSNSRSEMNVSTLELGDSALYLCASSFDRQGGYEQYFGPGTRLTVT.

V and J are TRBV28 and TRBJ2-7, with D uncertain. CDR1 and CDR2 (germline): MDHEN, SYDVKM. The length of the CDR3 is 12 residues. Trimming removed 1 base at V and 1 base at J, with 2 bases between. The CDR3 loop is CASSLSSYEQYF. For the CDR3, the DNA is TGTGCCAGCAGTTTATCATCCTACGAGCAGTACTTC.

This sequence joins TRBV29-1 and TRBJ2-2; TRBD1 agrees at 7 bases. From germline, CDR1 is SQVTM and CDR2 ANQGSEA. V shed 6 bases, J shed 5 bases, and the junction held 6 bases outside the gene matches. The CDR3 runs 13 residues. CDR3 in amino acids: CSVYTGVTGELFF. The CDR3 DNA reads TGCAGCGTATACACAGGGGTAACCGGGGAGCTGTTTTTT.

The chain has TRBV4-2 and TRBJ2-1; 7 nucleotides agree with TRBD2. V shed 3 bases and J 0 bases; nucleotides not matched to a gene: 8. This CDR3 comprises 17 residues. Germline CDR1 reads LGHNA; CDR2 reads YNFKEQ. CDR3 DNA sequence: TGTGCCAGCAGCCATGAACTTAGCGGGTTCTCCTACAATGAGCAGTTCTTC. It yields the protein CASSHELSGFSYNEQFF.

The chain recombines TRBV28 with TRBJ2-7; 10 bases are shared with TRBD1. V gave up 9 bases and J gave up 7 bases; unmatched junction bases: 12. In germline, CDR1 is MDHEN, CDR2 SYDVKM. The CDR3 has 14 residues. The CDR3 DNA reads TGTGCCAGTGCGTCCGGGACAGGGGTCGCTGAGCAGTACTTC. Translation: CASASGTGVAEQYF.

V gene TRBV25-1 combines with J gene TRBJ1-4; no reliable D call. Germline CDR1 MGHDK, CDR2 SYGVNS. V lost 11 bases to trimming and J lost 7 bases, with 8 bases between them. The CDR3 runs to 10 residues. This chain's CDR3 is CASKGEKLFF. Written as DNA, the CDR3 is TGTGCCTCCAAGGGTGAAAAACTGTTTTTT.

The V and J genes are TRBV7-6 and TRBJ2-7; the D gene is possibly TRBD1 (6 bases). CDR3 length: 13 residues. Trimming left V 1 base short and J 7 bases short, with 11 bases between. Germline V gene sequence: CDR1 SGHVS, CDR2 FNYEAQ. CDR3 in amino acids: CASSLEGGGEQYF. As DNA, the CDR3 is TGTGCCAGCAGCTTAGAAGGGGGTGGAGAGCAGTACTTC.

This clone has just one count. The rearrangement links TRBV2 to TRBJ1-1, with unresolved D. The germline CDR1 and CDR2 sequences are SNHLY and FYNNEI. The CDR3 is 13 amino acids. V was pared by 5 bases and J by 2 bases, with 9 bases between. CDR3 coding DNA: TGTGCCAGCAGTCTTAGCGGAAACACTGAAGCTTTCTTT. It encodes CASSLSGNTEAFF.